Listed below are T cell receptor beta chains from one sample, sequenced in a study of cytomegalovirus exposure and HLA in healthy donors. Profiling relied on immunoSEQ multiplex PCR, and the TCRdb table lists in-frame clones only, not all of them. The repertoire holds roughly 75,000 clones, with 70% to 90% as singletons. The source material was PBMCs. These receptors all stem from a man aged 30 to 39 in good health and CMV-seronegative. The CDR3 runs from the conserved cysteine through the conserved F or W. Fields, in order: V gene, J gene, CDR3 protein.

TRBV19	TRBJ1-2	CASSIDTDTRYGYTF
TRBV5-6	TRBJ2-3	CASSLGGVTISTDTQYF
TRBV6-1	TRBJ1-2	CASSELYRGGF
TRBV5-4	TRBJ2-3	CASSSGDRGTDTQYF
TRBV10-3	TRBJ2-7	CAIRISGGDEQYF
TRBV4-2	TRBJ2-1	CASSQQLVAGGGEQFF
TRBV7-6	TRBJ2-5	CASSPRTGQVGETQYF
TRBV4-2	TRBJ2-5	CASSRMLSVSGNQETQYF
TRBV4-3	TRBJ2-5	CASSQERGGKGETQYF
TRBV4-2	TRBJ1-4	CASSQEVGEKLFF
TRBV29-1	TRBJ1-5	CSVAGVPGGNQPQHF
TRBV7-9	TRBJ2-7	CASSSRVYEQYF
TRBV27	TRBJ2-1	CASSLRQGYEQFF
TRBV10-3	TRBJ2-3	CAISRKGGQGEISDTQYF
TRBV5-1	TRBJ2-7	CASSLAAQGYEQYF
TRBV12-2	TRBJ2-1	CASRPIDGSSYNEQFF
TRBV4-3	TRBJ2-6	CASSQDGRGGANVLTF
TRBV4-1	TRBJ2-2	CASSPQRGNTGELFF
TRBV29-1	TRBJ2-5	CSALPDRDQETQYF
TRBV11-1	TRBJ1-3	CASSLDSYGLGNTIYF
TRBV5-1	TRBJ1-3	CASSHRDRGRGNTIYF
TRBV7-2	TRBJ2-5	CASSFWTSSSWQTQYF
TRBV30	TRBJ2-7	CAWSTGFSYEQYF
TRBV30	TRBJ2-7	CAWSVRGQKFSYEQYF
TRBV5-1	TRBJ2-7	CASSLGQGKREQYF
TRBV6-5	TRBJ2-1	CASSYSSGHSPLKFF
TRBV5-1	TRBJ2-3	CASSPGLATDTQYF
TRBV18	TRBJ2-5	CASSRGRQETQYF
TRBV7-9	TRBJ2-4	CASSLGGQGSIQYF
TRBV4-3	TRBJ2-2	CASSQGIAGVGTGELFF
TRBV6-5	TRBJ2-3	CASSYSWEGRSDTQYF
TRBV19	TRBJ2-2	CASSIQAQNTGELFF
TRBV4-3	TRBJ2-5	CASSQDPTDRTQYF
TRBV11-2	TRBJ1-5	CASSLGRGASGQPQHF
TRBV5-1	TRBJ1-2	CASSLDSVGYTF
TRBV7-6	TRBJ1-6	CASSGGQGVNSPLHF
TRBV7-9	TRBJ2-7	CASSFDRDHYEQYF
TRBV5-1	TRBJ2-3	CASSLTGGALDTQYF
TRBV27	TRBJ2-1	CASSFWNRGRYNEQFF
TRBV4-2	TRBJ2-1	CASSQESGRVHEQFF
TRBV9	TRBJ2-5	CASSSSGDSQYF
TRBV15	TRBJ1-5	CATSRETVNQPQHF
TRBV7-2	TRBJ2-1	CASSPFAGSYNEQFF
TRBV18	TRBJ1-3	CASSPELSGNTIYF
TRBV30	TRBJ2-1	CAWSATPGTSGKNNEQFF
TRBV6-4	TRBJ2-1	CASSDRGHNEQFF
TRBV7-2	TRBJ2-5	CASSPGQAKETQYF
TRBV28	TRBJ2-3	CATMTDTDTQYF
TRBV6-5	TRBJ2-3	CASSFRQGPDTQYF
TRBV5-4	TRBJ1-5	CASRPGQGSCQPQHF